A selection of T cell receptor beta chains follows, all from one sample in a study of shared clonotypes between healthy human individuals. Here immunoSEQ multiplex PCR was the method, and the copy in TCRdb shows in-frame clones only, minus some. The sample contains about 1 million clones, approximately 80% of which appear only once. The sequenced material came from memory CD4+ T cells from PBMCs. All receptors derive from a young man in good health. Some clones in this sample may be carry-over from other donors' samples. Both conserved end residues are part of each CDR3. A D gene is named only where the DNA matches it firmly. The size of a clone is reported for some rows only, either as once, few or many, or as a class for expanded clones.

size	D	V	J	CDR3	DNA
NA	NA	TRBV5-1	TRBJ1-1	CASKTVNTEAFF	TGCGCCAGTAAGACCGTGAACACTGAAGCTTTCTTT
NA	NA	TRBV28	TRBJ2-7	CASSLDSDYYEQYF	TGTGCCAGCAGTTTAGACAGTGATTACTACGAGCAGTACTTC
once	TRBD2	TRBV4-2	TRBJ2-3	CASSQPGLAGEVSF	TGTGCCAGCAGCCAACCGGGACTAGCGGGAGAAGTGTCTTTT
few	TRBD2	TRBV7-3	TRBJ2-1	CASSAGLAGPGSYNEQFF	TGTGCCAGCAGCGCTGGACTAGCGGGACCCGGATCCTACAATGAGCAGTTCTTC
NA	TRBD1	TRBV19	TRBJ2-1	CASSNRQGNNEQFF	TGTGCCAGTAGTAATCGACAGGGAAACAATGAGCAGTTCTTC
NA	TRBD2	TRBV4-2	TRBJ2-7	CASSQGPSGSGEQYF	TGTGCCAGCAGCCAAGGGCCTAGCGGGAGCGGAGAGCAGTACTTC
NA	TRBD1	TRBV5-1	TRBJ2-1	CASSGQGPSYNEQFF	TGCGCCAGCAGCGGACAGGGGCCTTCTTACAATGAGCAGTTCTTC
NA	TRBD2	TRBV5-8	TRBJ2-5	CASSLGTSFQETQYF	TGTGCCAGCAGCTTGGGGACTAGCTTCCAAGAGACCCAGTACTTC
NA	NA	TRBV20-1	TRBJ2-7	CSARHRYEQYF	TGCAGTGCTAGGCACCGCTACGAGCAGTACTTC
NA	NA	TRBV18	TRBJ2-1	CASSPSLALDNEQFF	TGTGCCAGCTCACCAAGCCTAGCCCTAGACAATGAGCAGTTCTTC
NA	NA	TRBV28	TRBJ1-2	CASSSERVAGAVVYGYTF	TGTGCCAGCAGTAGTGAGAGGGTGGCAGGGGCCGTAGTCTATGGCTACACCTTC
NA	NA	TRBV6-5	TRBJ1-1	CASSYSRQWTEAFF	TGTGCCAGCAGTTACTCGCGACAGTGGACTGAAGCTTTCTTT
NA	NA	TRBV10-1	TRBJ2-2	CASSLARSTGELFF	TGCGCCAGCAGCCTAGCTCGTAGCACCGGGGAGCTGTTTTTT
many	TRBD1	TRBV19	TRBJ1-1	CASTAGQGLGTEAFF	TGTGCCAGTACCGCGGGACAGGGCCTGGGCACTGAAGCTTTCTTT
NA	TRBD1	TRBV28	TRBJ1-3	CASRDRGGNTIYF	TGTGCCAGCAGGGACAGGGGTGGAAACACCATATATTTT
NA	TRBD2	TRBV19	TRBJ2-7	CASSIVLAGPYEQYF	TGTGCCAGTAGTATAGTGCTAGCGGGACCGTACGAGCAGTACTTC
few	TRBD1	TRBV6-1	TRBJ2-7	CASSAKQGVEQYF	TGTGCCAGCAGTGCCAAACAGGGGGTTGAGCAGTACTTC
NA	NA	TRBV28	TRBJ2-5	CASSLVGAVETQYF	TGTGCCAGCAGTTTAGTAGGGGCTGTAGAGACCCAGTACTTC
NA	NA	TRBV6-5	TRBJ1-5	CASRKTGSSNQPQHF	TGTGCCAGCAGAAAAACAGGGAGTAGCAATCAGCCCCAGCATTTT
NA	TRBD1	TRBV7-2	TRBJ2-2	CASSQQGALFSELFF	TGTGCCAGCAGCCAACAGGGGGCCCTCTTTTCGGAGCTGTTTTTT
NA	NA	TRBV30	TRBJ2-7	CAWSSRVTYEQYF	TGTGCCTGGAGCTCAAGGGTTACGTACGAGCAGTACTTC
NA	TRBD2	TRBV29-1	TRBJ2-1	CSVDPSGSENEQFF	TGCAGCGTTGACCCAAGCGGGAGTGAGAATGAGCAGTTCTTC
NA	TRBD1	TRBV28	TRBJ1-4	CASSSPGQGSEKLFF	TGTGCCAGCAGTTCGCCGGGACAGGGATCTGAAAAACTGTTTTTT
NA	NA	TRBV7-3	TRBJ2-2	CASSELVTGELFF	TGTGCCAGCAGCGAATTAGTAACCGGGGAGCTGTTTTTT
few	NA	TRBV30	TRBJ1-3	CAWSMSSGNTIYF	TGTGCCTGGAGTATGAGCTCTGGAAACACCATATATTTT
NA	TRBD1	TRBV30	TRBJ1-2	CAWVGQGVHGYTF	TGTGCCTGGGTGGGACAGGGGGTACATGGCTACACCTTC
few	NA	TRBV19	TRBJ2-7	CASSMRGVGYEQYF	TGTGCCAGTAGTATGAGAGGGGTTGGATACGAGCAGTACTTC
NA	NA	TRBV15	TRBJ2-3	CATSRKRAGASTDTQYF	TGTGCCACCAGCAGAAAAAGGGCCGGTGCTAGCACAGATACGCAGTATTTT
once	NA	TRBV21-1	TRBJ1-2	CASTFPGTGGTYYGYTF	TGTGCCAGCACCTTCCCCGGGACAGGGGGGACGTACTATGGCTACACCTTC
many	NA	TRBV7-7	TRBJ2-5	CASSLDRQETQYF	TGTGCCAGCAGCTTAGACAGACAAGAGACCCAGTACTTC
NA	NA	TRBV28	TRBJ1-3	CASTRGTGNTIYF	TGTGCCAGCACCCGAGGGACTGGAAACACCATATATTTT
NA	NA	TRBV6-5	TRBJ1-1	CASSYEGTKNTEAFF	TGTGCCAGCAGTTACGAGGGGACCAAGAACACTGAAGCTTTCTTT
NA	TRBD2	TRBV11-2	TRBJ2-1	CASSLGGGPYNEQFF	TGTGCCAGCAGCTTAGGGGGGGGACCCTACAATGAGCAGTTCTTC
NA	NA	TRBV28	TRBJ2-7	CASSGEWAILYEQYF	TGTGCCAGCAGTGGGGAGTGGGCCATCCTCTACGAGCAGTACTTC
NA	NA	TRBV7-9	TRBJ1-4	CASSLTGYGLFF	TGTGCCAGCAGCTTAACGGGGTATGGACTGTTTTTT
NA	NA	TRBV7-2	TRBJ1-1	CASSLGHSMNTEAFF	TGTGCCAGCAGCTTAGGACACAGCATGAACACTGAAGCTTTCTTT
NA	TRBD2	TRBV19	TRBJ2-2	CASSMASGSPGELFF	TGTGCCAGTAGTATGGCTAGCGGGAGCCCCGGGGAGCTGTTTTTT
NA	NA	TRBV6-1	TRBJ2-1	CASSALVPPYNEQFF	TGTGCCAGCAGTGCTCTAGTACCCCCTTACAATGAGCAGTTCTTC
NA	NA	TRBV4-3	TRBJ2-3	CASSQGPLTGVGDTQYF	TGCGCCAGCAGCCAGGGTCCTCTCACGGGAGTCGGGGATACGCAGTATTTT
NA	NA	TRBV5-4	TRBJ1-5	CASSLPGVEPQHF	TGTGCCAGCAGCTTGCCAGGGGTTGAGCCCCAGCATTTT